These 2 T cell receptor beta chains originate from one sample sequenced in a study of siplizumab effects on memory and regulatory T cells. TCRdb keeps only in-frame clones here, not all; method: immunoSEQ multiplex PCR. The data show roughly 60,000 clones, more than 85% seen once. Sequencing was done on a sample of CD8+ T cells sorted from blood. All receptors derive from a human donor in good health.

The chain carries TRBV10-1 and TRBJ2-1; 8 bases fit TRBD1. Germline-derived CDR1 and CDR2 are WNHNN and SYGVQD (reference sequence). The CDR3 is 15 amino acids. Trimming at V came to 2 bases and at J to 3 bases, leaving 3 bases not matched to a gene. CDR3 sequence: CASSETGQGYNEQFF. The CDR3 DNA sequence: TGCGCCAGCAGTGAGACAGGACAGGGCTACAATGAGCAGTTCTTC.

This sequence joins TRBV10-3 and TRBJ2-2; weak D call: TRBD1 (5 bases). The CDR3 sequence is 13 residues long. CDR1 and CDR2 from the germline V gene are ENHRY and SYGVKD. V was trimmed by 10 bases and J by 0 bases, leaving 9 bases between them. The CDR3 DNA reads as TGTGCCACTAAGGGGCCGAACACCGGGGAGCTGTTTTTT. Amino acids: CATKGPNTGELFF.